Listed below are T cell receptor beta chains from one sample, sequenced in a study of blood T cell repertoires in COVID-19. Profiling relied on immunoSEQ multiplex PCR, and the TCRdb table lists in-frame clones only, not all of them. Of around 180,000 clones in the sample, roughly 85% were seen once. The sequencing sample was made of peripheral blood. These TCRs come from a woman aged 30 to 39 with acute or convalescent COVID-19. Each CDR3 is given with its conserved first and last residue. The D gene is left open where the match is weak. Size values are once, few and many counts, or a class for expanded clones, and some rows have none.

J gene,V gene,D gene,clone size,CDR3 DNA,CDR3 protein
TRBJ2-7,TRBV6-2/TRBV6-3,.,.,TGTGCCAGCAGTTATATTATGGGGGCCGGTTCGAGGTACTTC,CASSYIMGAGSRYF
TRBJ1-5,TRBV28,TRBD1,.,TGTGCCAGCAGTCTGAACAGGGGGCACCAGCCCCAGCATTTT,CASSLNRGHQPQHF
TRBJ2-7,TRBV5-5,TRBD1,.,TGTGCCAGCAGGCCGGGACAGGTTGCCTACGAGCAGTACTTC,CASRPGQVAYEQYF
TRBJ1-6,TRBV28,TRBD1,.,TGTGCCAGCAGTCTGATTTCCGGGACAGACAATTCACCCCTCCACTTT,CASSLISGTDNSPLHF
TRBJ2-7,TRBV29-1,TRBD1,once,TGCAGCGTTGAAAAGGCACAGGGGAGCTCCTACGAGCAGTACTTC,CSVEKAQGSSYEQYF
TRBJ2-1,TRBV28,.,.,TGTGCCAGCAGTTCACTCAGGGCCCCCGAGCAGTTCTTC,CASSSLRAPEQFF
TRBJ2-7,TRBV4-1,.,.,TGCGCCAGCAGCCAAGCCGAGGGAACCGAGCAGTACTTC,CASSQAEGTEQYF
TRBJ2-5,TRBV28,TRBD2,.,TGTGCCAGCCAACCCGGGGGGCAAGAGACCCAGTACTTC,CASQPGGQETQYF
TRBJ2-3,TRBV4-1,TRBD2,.,TGCGCCAGCAGGCAGCTAGCGGGGACCACAGATACGCAGTATTTT,CASRQLAGTTDTQYF
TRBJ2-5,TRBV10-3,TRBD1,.,TGTGCCATCAAACCGGGACAGGGGTTGACCCAGTACTTC,CAIKPGQGLTQYF
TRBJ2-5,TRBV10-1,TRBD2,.,TGCGCCAGCAGCGGCCGGTTGGGACTAGCGGACCAAGAGACCCAGTACTTC,CASSGRLGLADQETQYF
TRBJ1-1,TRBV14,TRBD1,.,TGTGCCAGCAGCCCCGGGACAGGGGGCAGGGATACTGAAGCTTTCTTT,CASSPGTGGRDTEAFF
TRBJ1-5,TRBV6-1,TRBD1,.,TGTGCCAGCAGTGACCTGGACAGGGGAAGCAATCAGCCCCAGCATTTT,CASSDLDRGSNQPQHF
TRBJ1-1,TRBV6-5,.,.,TGTGCCAGCAGTTACTCGGGGGGGCAAGTCACTGAAGCTTTCTTT,CASSYSGGQVTEAFF
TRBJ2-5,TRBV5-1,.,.,TGCGCCAGCAGCCCGAGGATTTTGATCGAGACCCAGTACTTC,CASSPRILIETQYF
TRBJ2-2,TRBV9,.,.,TGTGCCAGCAGCGTAGACAGCGGGGAGCTGTTTTTT,CASSVDSGELFF
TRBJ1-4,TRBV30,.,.,TGTGCCTGGAGTGTAAAGGCGGGGGGAGAAAAACTGTTTTTT,CAWSVKAGGEKLFF
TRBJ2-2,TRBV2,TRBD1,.,TGTGCCAGCAGTGTAGGACAGGAGAACACCGGGGAGCTGTTTTTT,CASSVGQENTGELFF
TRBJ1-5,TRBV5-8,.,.,TGTGCCAGCAGTCACGGAGGGCCTATCTATAGCAATCAGCCCCAGCATTTT,CASSHGGPIYSNQPQHF
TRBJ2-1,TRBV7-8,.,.,TGTGCCAGCAGCTTGGCCGGGAGCAGCAATGAGCAGTTCTTC,CASSLAGSSNEQFF
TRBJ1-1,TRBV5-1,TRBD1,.,TGCGCCAGCAGCTTGGTGACAGGGGGGGCTAACACTGAAGCTTTCTTT,CASSLVTGGANTEAFF
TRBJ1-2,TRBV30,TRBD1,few,TGTGCCTGGAGTGTTGGGATCGGGGCAGGGGGCGCCTATGGCTACACCTTC,CAWSVGIGAGGAYGYTF
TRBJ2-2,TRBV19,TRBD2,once,TGTGCCAGTAGTATAGGGCGGGGGACTTACGCCGGGGAGCTGTTTTTT,CASSIGRGTYAGELFF
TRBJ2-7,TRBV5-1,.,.,TGCGCCAGCAGCTTGTCCGTTAGCAGCGGCAAGTACTTC,CASSLSVSSGKYF
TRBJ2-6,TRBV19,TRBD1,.,TGTGCCAGTAGTATCCCCGGACAGGGTCCCTCTGGGGCCAACGTCCTGACTTTC,CASSIPGQGPSGANVLTF
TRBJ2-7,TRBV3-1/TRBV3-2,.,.,TGTGCCAGCAGCCGCAGCGGAGACTACGAGCAGTACTTC,CASSRSGDYEQYF
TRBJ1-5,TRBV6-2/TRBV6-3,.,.,TGTGCCAGCAGTTACTCCCGACAGGACCCGTATAGCAATCAGCCCCAGCATTTT,CASSYSRQDPYSNQPQHF
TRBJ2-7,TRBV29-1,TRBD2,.,TGCAGCGTTGCAACGGGGGGGAGCTCCTACGAGCAGTACTTC,CSVATGGSSYEQYF
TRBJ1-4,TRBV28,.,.,TGTGCCAGCAGCTTCCTTAATGAAAAACTGTTTTTT,CASSFLNEKLFF
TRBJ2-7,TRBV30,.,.,TGTGCCTGGAGTGACAGAGCCTACGAGCAGTACTTC,CAWSDRAYEQYF
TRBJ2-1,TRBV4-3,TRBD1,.,TGCGCCAGCAGCCGATCGGGACAGTCTGGTAATGAGCAGTTCTTC,CASSRSGQSGNEQFF
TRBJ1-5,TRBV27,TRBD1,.,TGTGCCAGCAGTTTAGTCGCCGGGACAGGGAGTCCCCAGCATTTT,CASSLVAGTGSPQHF
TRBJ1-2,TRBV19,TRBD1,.,TGTGCCAGTAGAGAACAGGGGGCGAACTATGGCTACACCTTC,CASREQGANYGYTF
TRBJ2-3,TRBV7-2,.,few,TGTGCCAGCAGTTTCTCTACTCCAGGACATTCCACGGGTTATACGCAGTATTTT,CASSFSTPGHSTGYTQYF
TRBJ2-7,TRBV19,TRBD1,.,TGTGCCAGTAGTATGAAGGGGGCTATCTACGAGCAGTACTTC,CASSMKGAIYEQYF
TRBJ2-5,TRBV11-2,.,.,TGTGCCAGCAGCTTCTCGCGCGGGGTCCAAGAGACCCAGTACTTC,CASSFSRGVQETQYF
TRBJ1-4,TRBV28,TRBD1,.,TGTGCCAGCACCATCCAGGACAGGGGCCGTTCGGCGGATGAAAAACTGTTTTTT,CASTIQDRGRSADEKLFF
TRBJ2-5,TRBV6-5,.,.,TGTGCCAGCAGCACAGGGCTGGAGACCCAGTACTTC,CASSTGLETQYF
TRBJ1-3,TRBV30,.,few,TGTGCCTGGATCGGACTCAATTTTGGAGACACCATATATTTT,CAWIGLNFGDTIYF
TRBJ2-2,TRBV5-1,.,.,TGCGCCAGCAGCGGAACAGTGACCGGGGAGCTGTTTTTT,CASSGTVTGELFF
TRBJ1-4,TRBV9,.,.,TGTGCCAGCAGCACCCCCGGGACACACGAAAAACTGTTTTTT,CASSTPGTHEKLFF